The rows below give T cell receptor beta chains drawn from one sample of a study of cytomegalovirus exposure and HLA in healthy donors. Libraries were prepared by immunoSEQ multiplex PCR; TCRdb keeps only in-frame clonotypes and omits some of them. The data hold about 69,000 clones, with about 70% observed a single time. The sequencing input was PBMCs. The receptor set was obtained from a woman in her 30s in good health and CMV-seronegative. Each CDR3 is given with its conserved first and last residue. D genes are given only for firm matches. A clone size is listed for some rows: how often the clone was seen (once, few, many), or a class if it is expanded.

clone_size	d_call	j_call	v_call	cdr3_aa	cdr3_nt
NA	NA	TRBJ1-6	TRBV19	CASAEASYNSPLHF	TGTGCCAGTGCGGAGGCTAGCTATAATTCACCCCTCCACTTT
NA	NA	TRBJ2-7	TRBV4-1	CASSQDIADSSYEQYF	TGCGCCAGCAGCCAAGACATTGCGGACAGCTCCTACGAGCAGTACTTC
NA	TRBD2	TRBJ2-3	TRBV27	CASSARLAGTDTQYF	TGTGCCAGCAGTGCCCGACTAGCCGGCACAGATACGCAGTATTTT
NA	TRBD2	TRBJ2-7	TRBV5-6	CASSFRLAGSSYEQYF	TGTGCCAGCAGCTTCAGACTAGCGGGGAGCTCCTACGAGCAGTACTTC
NA	TRBD1	TRBJ1-1	TRBV6-5	CASSYTGQLNTEAFF	TGTGCCAGCAGTTACACGGGACAGTTGAACACTGAAGCTTTCTTT
few	NA	TRBJ1-2	TRBV27	CASSLVAGATYTF	TGTGCCAGCAGTTTAGTGGCAGGGGCTACCTACACCTTC
once	NA	TRBJ1-4	TRBV30	CAWSPINEKLFF	TGTGCCTGGAGCCCAATTAATGAAAAACTGTTTTTT
few	NA	TRBJ1-1	TRBV29-1	CSVESARWAEIEAFF	TGCAGCGTTGAATCGGCCCGGTGGGCAGAAATTGAAGCTTTCTTT
NA	TRBD2	TRBJ2-1	TRBV4-2	CASSQSLAGTFYNEQFF	TGTGCCAGCAGCCAGTCGCTAGCGGGGACTTTCTACAATGAGCAGTTCTTC
NA	TRBD1	TRBJ2-7	TRBV7-9	CASSWTYRGYNEQYF	TGTGCCAGCAGCTGGACCTACAGGGGGTATAACGAGCAGTACTTC
medium-sized	NA	TRBJ1-3	TRBV2	CARDSTSGNTIYF	TGTGCCAGAGACAGTACCTCTGGAAACACCATATATTTT
NA	NA	TRBJ1-2	TRBV6-5	CASTAGRSYTF	TGTGCCAGCACGGCAGGGAGGAGCTACACCTTC
few	NA	TRBJ1-4	TRBV5-1	CASSLGGASIEKLFF	TGCGCCAGCAGCTTGGGGGGCGCGAGTATAGAAAAACTGTTTTTT
NA	TRBD1	TRBJ1-2	TRBV9	CASSAEDRGYDGYTF	TGTGCCAGCAGCGCTGAGGACAGGGGTTATGATGGCTACACCTTC
NA	TRBD2	TRBJ2-1	TRBV7-4	CASSLILSGDSYNEQFF	TGTGCCAGCAGTTTAATCTTGAGCGGGGACTCCTACAATGAGCAGTTCTTC
many	TRBD1	TRBJ1-1	TRBV4-2	CASSPTLPTGPTEAFF	TGTGCCAGCAGCCCAACCCTCCCGACAGGGCCCACTGAAGCTTTCTTT
NA	NA	TRBJ1-5	TRBV10-3	CAISAGNSNQPQHF	TGTGCCATCAGCGCAGGGAATAGCAATCAGCCCCAGCATTTT
NA	TRBD1	TRBJ1-1	TRBV30	CARDRAIEAFF	TGTGCCCGGGACAGAGCTATTGAAGCTTTCTTT
NA	NA	TRBJ1-1	TRBV5-4	CASSLGQRNTEAFF	TGTGCCAGCAGCTTGGGACAAAGGAACACTGAAGCTTTCTTT
NA	TRBD2	TRBJ2-1	TRBV9	CASSSRPVTSGSYNEQFF	TGTGCCAGCAGCTCGCGCCCGGTGACTAGCGGGTCCTACAATGAGCAGTTCTTC
few	NA	TRBJ2-1	TRBV30	CAWSDLGVGYNEQFF	TGTGCCTGGAGTGATCTAGGGGTAGGCTACAATGAGCAGTTCTTC
NA	NA	TRBJ2-2	TRBV11-2	CASSLDLGHNTGELFF	TGTGCCAGCAGCTTAGATCTGGGACATAACACCGGGGAGCTGTTTTTT
NA	NA	TRBJ1-4	TRBV4-1	CASSVVGAGEKLFF	TGCGCCAGCAGCGTGGTAGGGGCCGGTGAAAAACTGTTTTTT
NA	NA	TRBJ1-5	TRBV11-2	CASSYSLNQPQHF	TGTGCCAGCAGCTACAGCCTCAATCAGCCCCAGCATTTT
few	TRBD2	TRBJ2-5	TRBV15	CATSSTSGGGETQYF	TGTGCCACCAGCTCGACTAGCGGGGGGGGAGAGACCCAGTACTTC
NA	TRBD1	TRBJ1-2	TRBV6-5	CASRRGQYYGYTF	TGTGCCAGCAGACGGGGACAGTACTATGGCTACACCTTC
NA	NA	TRBJ2-2	TRBV9	CASTGTLGMGELFF	TGTGCCAGCACCGGGACACTCGGGATGGGGGAGCTGTTTTTT
NA	TRBD1	TRBJ2-3	TRBV15	CATSRDTTGGSGDTQYF	TGTGCCACCAGCAGAGATACGACAGGGGGAAGTGGAGATACGCAGTATTTT
NA	NA	TRBJ2-3	TRBV27	CASTKGQGGGDTQYF	TGTGCCAGCACCAAAGGGCAGGGGGGAGGAGATACGCAGTATTTT
NA	TRBD1	TRBJ2-2	TRBV27	CASRLWDSGELFF	TGTGCCAGCAGGCTCTGGGACAGCGGGGAGCTGTTTTTT
NA	NA	TRBJ1-6	TRBV27	CASSLHRDSPLHF	TGTGCCAGCAGTCTCCACAGGGATTCACCCCTCCACTTT
medium-sized	TRBD2	TRBJ2-1	TRBV6-4	CASSDGTSGGNEQFF	TGTGCCAGCAGTGACGGGACTAGCGGGGGAAATGAGCAGTTCTTC
NA	NA	TRBJ1-1	TRBV9	CASSVTGLREAFF	TGTGCCAGCAGCGTTACAGGACTAAGGGAAGCTTTCTTT
NA	NA	TRBJ2-7	TRBV5-1	CASSLAREAYEQYF	TGCGCCAGCAGCTTGGCCAGGGAGGCCTACGAGCAGTACTTC
NA	NA	TRBJ1-2	TRBV5-1	CASSRMGEVYGYTF	TGCGCCAGCAGCCGGATGGGGGAGGTCTATGGCTACACCTTC
NA	NA	TRBJ2-3	TRBV2	CASRGQTDTQYF	TGTGCCAGTAGAGGACAGACAGATACGCAGTATTTT
few	NA	TRBJ1-2	TRBV18	CASSPARNNNYGYTF	TGTGCCAGCTCACCAGCCAGGAATAATAACTATGGCTACACCTTC